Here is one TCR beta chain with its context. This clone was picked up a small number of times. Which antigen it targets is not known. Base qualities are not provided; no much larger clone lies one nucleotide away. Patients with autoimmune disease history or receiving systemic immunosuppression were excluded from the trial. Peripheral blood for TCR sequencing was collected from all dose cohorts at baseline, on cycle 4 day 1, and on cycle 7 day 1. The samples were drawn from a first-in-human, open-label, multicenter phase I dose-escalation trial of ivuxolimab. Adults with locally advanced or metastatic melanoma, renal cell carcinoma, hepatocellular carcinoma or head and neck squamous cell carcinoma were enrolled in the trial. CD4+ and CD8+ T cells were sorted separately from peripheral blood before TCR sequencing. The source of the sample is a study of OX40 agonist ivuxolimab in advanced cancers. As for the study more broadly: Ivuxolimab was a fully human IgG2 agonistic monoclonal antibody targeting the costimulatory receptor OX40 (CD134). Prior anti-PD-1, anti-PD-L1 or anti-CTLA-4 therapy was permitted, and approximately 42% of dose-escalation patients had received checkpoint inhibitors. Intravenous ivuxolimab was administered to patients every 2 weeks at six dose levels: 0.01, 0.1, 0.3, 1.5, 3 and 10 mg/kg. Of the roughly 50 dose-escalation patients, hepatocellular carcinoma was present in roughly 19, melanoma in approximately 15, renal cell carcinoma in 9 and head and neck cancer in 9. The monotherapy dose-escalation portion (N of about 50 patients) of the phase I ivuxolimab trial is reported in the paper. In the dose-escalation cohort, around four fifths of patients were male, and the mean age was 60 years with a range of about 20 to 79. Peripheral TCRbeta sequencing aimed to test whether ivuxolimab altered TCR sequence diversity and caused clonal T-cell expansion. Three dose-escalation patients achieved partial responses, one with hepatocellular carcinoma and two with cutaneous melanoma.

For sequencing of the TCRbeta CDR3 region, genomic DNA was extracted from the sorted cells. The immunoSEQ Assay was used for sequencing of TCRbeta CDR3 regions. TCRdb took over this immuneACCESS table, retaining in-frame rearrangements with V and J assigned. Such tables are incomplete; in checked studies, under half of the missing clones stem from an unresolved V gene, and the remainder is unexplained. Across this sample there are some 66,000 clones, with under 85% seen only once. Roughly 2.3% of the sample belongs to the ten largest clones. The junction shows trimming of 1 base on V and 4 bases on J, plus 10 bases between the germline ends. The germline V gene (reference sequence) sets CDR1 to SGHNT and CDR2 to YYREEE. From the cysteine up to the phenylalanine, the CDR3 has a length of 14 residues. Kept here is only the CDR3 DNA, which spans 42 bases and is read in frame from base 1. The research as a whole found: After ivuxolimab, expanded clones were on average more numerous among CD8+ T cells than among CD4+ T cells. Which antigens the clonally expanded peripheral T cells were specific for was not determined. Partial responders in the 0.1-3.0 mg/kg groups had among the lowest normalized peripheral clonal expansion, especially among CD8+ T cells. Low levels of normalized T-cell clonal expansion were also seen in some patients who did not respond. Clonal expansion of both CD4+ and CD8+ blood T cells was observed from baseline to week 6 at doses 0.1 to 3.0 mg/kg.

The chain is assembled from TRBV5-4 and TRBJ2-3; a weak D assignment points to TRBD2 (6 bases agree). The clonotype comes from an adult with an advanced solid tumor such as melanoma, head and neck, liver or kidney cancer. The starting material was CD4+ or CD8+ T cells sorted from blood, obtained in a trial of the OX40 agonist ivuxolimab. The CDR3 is CASSLTSYPDTQYF. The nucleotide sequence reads TGTGCCAGCAGCTTGACTAGCTACCCAGATACGCAGTATTTT. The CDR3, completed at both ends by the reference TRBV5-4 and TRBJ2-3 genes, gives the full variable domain ETGVTQSPTHLIKTRGQQVTLRCSSQSGHNTVSWYQQALGQGPQFIFQYYREEENGRGNFPPRFSGLQFPNYSSELNVNALELDDSALYLCASSLTSYPDTQYFGPGTRLTVL.